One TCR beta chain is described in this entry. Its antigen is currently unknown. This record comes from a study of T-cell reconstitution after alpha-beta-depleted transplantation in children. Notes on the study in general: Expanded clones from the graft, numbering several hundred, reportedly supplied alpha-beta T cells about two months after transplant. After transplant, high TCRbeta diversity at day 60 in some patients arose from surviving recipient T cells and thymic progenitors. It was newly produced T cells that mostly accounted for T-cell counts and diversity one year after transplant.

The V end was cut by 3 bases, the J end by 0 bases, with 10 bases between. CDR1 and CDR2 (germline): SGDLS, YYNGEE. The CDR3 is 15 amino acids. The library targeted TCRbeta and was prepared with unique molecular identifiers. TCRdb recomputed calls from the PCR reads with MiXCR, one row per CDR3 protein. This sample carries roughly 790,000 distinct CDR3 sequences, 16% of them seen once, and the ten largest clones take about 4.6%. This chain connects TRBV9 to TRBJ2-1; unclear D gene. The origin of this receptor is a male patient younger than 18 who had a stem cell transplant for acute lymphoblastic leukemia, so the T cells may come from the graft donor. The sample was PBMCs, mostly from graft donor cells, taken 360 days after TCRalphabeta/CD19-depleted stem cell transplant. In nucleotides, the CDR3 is TGTGCCAGCAGCGAGAGCCTAAGCTCCTACAATGAGCAGTTCTTC. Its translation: CASSESLSSYNEQFF.